The rows below give T cell receptor beta chains drawn from one sample of a study of control samples from healthy donors and cancer patients. Here immunoSEQ multiplex PCR was the method, and the copy in TCRdb shows in-frame clones only, minus some. Of about 180,000 clones in the sample, 85% to 90% were seen once. The sequencing input was blood. The receptors shown here come from a woman aged 50 to 60 in good health. The CDR3 runs from the conserved cysteine through the conserved F or W. The order of the fields is D gene, J gene, V gene, clone size, CDR3 protein, CDR3 DNA. A D gene is named only where the DNA matches it firmly. Clone size, where shown, is once, few, many, or a class for clones that have expanded.

-	TRBJ1-2	TRBV7-2	-	CASRWGRAARYGYTF	TGTGCCAGCAGATGGGGGAGGGCGGCTAGATATGGCTACACCTTC
-	TRBJ1-3	TRBV7-2	-	CASSPAAASGNTIYF	TGTGCCAGCAGCCCCGCGGCAGCCTCTGGAAACACCATATATTTT
-	TRBJ1-1	TRBV5-1	-	CASSLGASFTEAFF	TGCGCCAGCAGCTTGGGGGCCAGTTTCACTGAAGCTTTCTTT
-	TRBJ1-2	TRBV28	once	CASSLFRRGYTF	TGTGCCAGCAGTTTATTCCGGCGAGGCTACACCTTC
-	TRBJ1-1	TRBV4-3	-	CASSQDMSQTNTEAFF	TGCGCCAGCAGCCAAGATATGAGCCAGACTAACACTGAAGCTTTCTTT
-	TRBJ1-1	TRBV15	-	CATSRDPGKNTEAFF	TGTGCCACCAGCAGAGATCCGGGGAAGAACACTGAAGCTTTCTTT
TRBD1	TRBJ2-7	TRBV7-2	-	CASSPGQTSYEQYF	TGTGCCAGCAGTCCGGGACAGACGTCCTACGAGCAGTACTTC
-	TRBJ2-3	TRBV2	-	CASSEAGMDTQYF	TGTGCCAGCAGTGAAGCAGGGATGGATACGCAGTATTTT
TRBD1	TRBJ1-1	TRBV12-3/TRBV12-4	-	CASSTGQATEAFF	TGTGCCAGCAGTACTGGACAGGCAACTGAAGCTTTCTTT
TRBD2	TRBJ2-3	TRBV7-9	once	CASSLAGGTMDTQYF	TGTGCCAGCAGCTTAGCCGGGGGGACGATGGATACGCAGTATTTT
-	TRBJ2-1	TRBV19	-	CASRTGPSRNEQFF	TGTGCCAGTAGGACCGGGCCCTCCCGGAATGAGCAGTTCTTC
-	TRBJ1-1	TRBV19	-	CASSITTRGYISTNTEAFF	TGTGCCAGTAGTATAACGACGCGGGGTTATATATCGACGAACACTGAAGCTTTCTTT
TRBD2	TRBJ2-5	TRBV23-1	-	CASSGRAGSHQETQYF	TGCGCCAGCAGCGGGAGGGCAGGATCACACCAAGAGACCCAGTACTTC
-	TRBJ1-5	TRBV6-6	once	CASSEGGASNQPQHF	TGTGCCAGCAGTGAGGGGGGGGCGAGCAATCAGCCCCAGCATTTT
-	TRBJ1-6	TRBV19	-	CASSIGSVVESPLHF	TGTGCCAGTAGTATAGGTTCAGTAGTCGAGTCACCCCTCCACTTT
TRBD1	TRBJ2-7	TRBV20-1	-	CSASPGTGDGYEQYF	TGCAGTGCTAGTCCCGGGACAGGGGATGGCTACGAGCAGTACTTC
-	TRBJ2-3	TRBV6-1	-	CASSEPSPDTQYF	TGTGCCAGCAGTGAACCCTCCCCAGATACGCAGTATTTT
TRBD1	TRBJ1-2	TRBV7-3	-	CASSSWTGGGGYTF	TGTGCCAGCAGCTCTTGGACAGGGGGCGGTGGCTACACCTTC
-	TRBJ1-2	TRBV5-6	-	CASSSQNYGYTF	TGTGCCAGCAGCTCTCAAAACTATGGCTACACCTTC
-	TRBJ2-7	TRBV11-1	-	CASSLNSLYEQYF	TGTGCCAGCAGCTTAAACTCTCTGTATGAGCAGTACTTC
-	TRBJ1-1	TRBV6-2/TRBV6-3	-	CASSNPGANTEAFF	TGTGCCAGCAGTAACCCAGGAGCGAACACTGAAGCTTTCTTT
-	TRBJ1-1	TRBV7-2	-	CASSVTGVNTEAFF	TGTGCCAGCAGCGTAACAGGTGTGAACACTGAAGCTTTCTTT
-	TRBJ2-1	TRBV28	once	CASNLVPPRDNEQFF	TGTGCCAGTAATTTGGTGCCTCCGCGCGACAATGAGCAGTTCTTC
-	TRBJ1-5	TRBV5-6	-	CASSLALNQPQHF	TGTGCCAGCAGCTTGGCGTTGAATCAGCCCCAGCATTTT